This TCR beta chain was captured in a study of T cells in Graves' hyperthyroidism and ophthalmopathy. Study-level findings and limits: The model foresaw ophthalmopathy a median around seven months prior to onset.

The CDR3 regions of TCR beta were amplified from RNA transcripts. RT-PCR in the first round (using the HTBI primer set) targeted the TCR CDR3. MiXCR, run by TCRdb on the multiplex PCR reads, gives a single entry per CDR3 protein. The sample lists more than 600,000 distinct CDR3 sequences, roughly 17% occurring once. The V end lost 2 bases, the J end lost 0 bases, and 20 bases lay between the germline ends. CDR3 size: 20 residues. The germline CDR1 and CDR2 sequences are MNHEY and SMNVEV (reference sequence). A few counts support this clonotype. The antigen is unknown. The sample taken for sequencing was blood. The receptor's source is a young man with Graves' hyperthyroidism. This chain uses TRBV27 with TRBJ2-6, with D perhaps TRBD1 (5 bases). CDR3 sequence (DNA): TGTGCCAGCAGTTTAGGGGTGTTTGGGGCTCCCAACTCTGGGGCCAACGTCCTGACTTTC. It is translated as CASSLGVFGAPNSGANVLTF. The full variable domain, in which reference TRBV27 and TRBJ2-6 provide the parts outside the CDR3, is EAQVTQNPRYLITVTGKKLTVTCSQNMNHEYMSWYRQDPGLGLRQIYYSMNVEVTDKGDVPEGYKVSRKEKRNFPLILESPSPNQTSLYFCASSLGVFGAPNSGANVLTFGAGSRLTVL.